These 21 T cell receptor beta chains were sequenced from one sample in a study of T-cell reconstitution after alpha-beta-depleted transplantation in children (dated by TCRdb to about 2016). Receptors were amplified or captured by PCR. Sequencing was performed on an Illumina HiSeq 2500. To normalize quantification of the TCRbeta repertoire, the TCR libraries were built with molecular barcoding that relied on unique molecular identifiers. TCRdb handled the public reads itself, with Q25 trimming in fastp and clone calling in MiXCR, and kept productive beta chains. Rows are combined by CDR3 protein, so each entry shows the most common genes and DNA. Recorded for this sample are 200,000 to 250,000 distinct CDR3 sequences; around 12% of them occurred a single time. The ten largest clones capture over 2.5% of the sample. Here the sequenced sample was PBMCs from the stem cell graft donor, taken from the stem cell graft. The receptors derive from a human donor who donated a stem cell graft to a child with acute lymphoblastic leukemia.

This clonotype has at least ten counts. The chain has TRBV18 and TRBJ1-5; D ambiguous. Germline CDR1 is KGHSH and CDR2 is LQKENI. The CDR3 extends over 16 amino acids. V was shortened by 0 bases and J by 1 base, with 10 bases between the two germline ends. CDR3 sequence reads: CASSPPNSLSNQPQHF. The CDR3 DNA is TGTGCCAGCTCACCACCAAACAGTCTAAGCAATCAGCCCCAGCATTTT.

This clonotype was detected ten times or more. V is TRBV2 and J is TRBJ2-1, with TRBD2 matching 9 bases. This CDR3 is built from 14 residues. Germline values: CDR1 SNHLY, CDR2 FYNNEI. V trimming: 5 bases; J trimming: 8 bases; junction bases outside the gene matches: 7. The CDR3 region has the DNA TGTGCCAGCAGTAGCCTAGCGGGAAGGGATGAGCAGTTCTTC. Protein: CASSSLAGRDEQFF.

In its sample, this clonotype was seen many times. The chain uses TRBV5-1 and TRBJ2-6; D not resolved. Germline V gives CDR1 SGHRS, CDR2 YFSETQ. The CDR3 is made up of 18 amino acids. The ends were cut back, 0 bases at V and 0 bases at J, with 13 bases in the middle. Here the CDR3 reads CASSLEGRHYSGANVLTF. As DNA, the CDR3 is TGCGCCAGCAGCTTGGAGGGCCGACACTACTCTGGGGCCAACGTCCTGACTTTC. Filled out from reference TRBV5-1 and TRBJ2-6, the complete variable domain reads KAGVTQTPRYLIKTRGQQVTLSCSPISGHRSVSWYQQTPGQGLQFLFEYFSETQRNKGNFPGRFSGRQFSNSRSEMNVSTLELGDSALYLCASSLEGRHYSGANVLTFGAGSRLTVL.

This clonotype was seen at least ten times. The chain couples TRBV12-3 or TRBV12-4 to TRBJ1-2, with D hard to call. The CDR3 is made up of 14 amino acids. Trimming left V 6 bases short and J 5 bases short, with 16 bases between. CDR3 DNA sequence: TGTGCCAGCAGCAGTGGACTTCTGCGTTATGGCTACACCTTC. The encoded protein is CASSSGLLRYGYTF.

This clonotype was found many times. Here the CDR3 reads CASSSHSAGGLRELFF. CDR3 bases: TGTGCCAGCAGCTCCCATTCTGCGGGAGGGCTCAGGGAGCTGTTTTTT. The chain recombines TRBV5-5 with TRBJ2-2; 9 bases map to TRBD2. V gave up 3 bases and J gave up 9 bases; unmatched junction bases: 12. CDR1 and CDR2 (germline): SGHKS, YYEKEE (reference sequence). This CDR3 has 16 amino acids.

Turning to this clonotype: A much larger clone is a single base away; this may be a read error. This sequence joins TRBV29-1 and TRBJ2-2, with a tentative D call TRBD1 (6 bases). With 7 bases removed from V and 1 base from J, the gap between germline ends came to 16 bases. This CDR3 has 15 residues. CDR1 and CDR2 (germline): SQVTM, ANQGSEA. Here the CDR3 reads CSAIRGSLNTGELFF. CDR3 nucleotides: TGCAGCGCCATCAGGGGTTCCCTGAACACCGGGGAGCTGTTTTTT.

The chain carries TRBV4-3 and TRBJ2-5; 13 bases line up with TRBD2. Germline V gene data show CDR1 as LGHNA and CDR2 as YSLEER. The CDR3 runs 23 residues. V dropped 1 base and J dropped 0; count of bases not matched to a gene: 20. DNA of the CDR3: TGCGCCAGCAGCCAAGTAGTAGCAGGGGCGCGGACTAGCGGGAGAGCATACCAAGAGACCCAGTACTTC. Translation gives CASSQVVAGARTSGRAYQETQYF.

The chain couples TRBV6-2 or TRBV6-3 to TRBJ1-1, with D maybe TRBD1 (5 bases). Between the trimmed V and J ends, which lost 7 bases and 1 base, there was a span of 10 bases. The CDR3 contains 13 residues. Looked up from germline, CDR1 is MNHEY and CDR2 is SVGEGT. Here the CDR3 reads CASNLRGNTEAFF. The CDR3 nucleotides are TGTGCCAGCAATTTGAGGGGGAACACTGAAGCTTTCTTT.

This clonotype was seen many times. The CDR3: CASSLSPRNTQYF. The CDR3 nucleotides are TGTGCCAGCAGTCTTTCCCCTAGGAATACGCAGTATTTT. The V and J genes are TRBV12-3 or TRBV12-4 and TRBJ2-3; no firm D call. V lost 5 bases to trimming and J lost 7 bases, with 13 bases between them. The CDR3 totals 13 residues.

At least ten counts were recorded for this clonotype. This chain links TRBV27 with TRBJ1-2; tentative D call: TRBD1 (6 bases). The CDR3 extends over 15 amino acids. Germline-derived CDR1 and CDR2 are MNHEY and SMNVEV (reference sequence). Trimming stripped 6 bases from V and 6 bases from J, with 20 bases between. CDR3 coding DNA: TGTGCCAGCAGCTCCTATCAGGGGAGTGGGGATGGCTACACCTTC. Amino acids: CASSSYQGSGDGYTF.

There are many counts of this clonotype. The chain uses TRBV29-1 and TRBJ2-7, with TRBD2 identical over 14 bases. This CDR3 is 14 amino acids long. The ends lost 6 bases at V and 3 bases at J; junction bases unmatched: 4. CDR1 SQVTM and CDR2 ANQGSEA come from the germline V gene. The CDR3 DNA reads TGCAGCGTGCCCGGGACTAGCGGGGGCTACGAGCAGTACTTC. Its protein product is CSVPGTSGGYEQYF.

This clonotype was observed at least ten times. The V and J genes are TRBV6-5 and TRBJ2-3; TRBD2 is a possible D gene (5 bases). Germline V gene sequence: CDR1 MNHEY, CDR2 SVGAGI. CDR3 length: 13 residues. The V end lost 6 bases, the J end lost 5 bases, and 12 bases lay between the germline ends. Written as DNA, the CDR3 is TGTGCCAGCAGCGGGCGGGCCCTAGATACGCAGTATTTT. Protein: CASSGRALDTQYF.

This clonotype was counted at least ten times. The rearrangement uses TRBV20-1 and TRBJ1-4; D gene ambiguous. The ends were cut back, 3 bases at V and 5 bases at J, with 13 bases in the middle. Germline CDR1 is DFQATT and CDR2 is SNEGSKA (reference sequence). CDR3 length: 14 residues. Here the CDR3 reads CSARVGSRNEKLFF. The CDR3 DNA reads TGCAGTGCTAGGGTAGGGAGCAGAAATGAAAAACTGTTTTTT.

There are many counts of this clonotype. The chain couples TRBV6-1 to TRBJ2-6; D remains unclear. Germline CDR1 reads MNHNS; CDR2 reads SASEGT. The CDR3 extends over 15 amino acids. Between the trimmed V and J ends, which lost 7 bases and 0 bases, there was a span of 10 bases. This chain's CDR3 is CASMLRISGANVLTF. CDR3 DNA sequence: TGTGCCAGCATGCTACGGATCTCTGGGGCCAACGTCCTGACTTTC.

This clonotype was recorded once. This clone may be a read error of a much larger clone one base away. DNA of the CDR3: TGTGCCAGCACCTCCTCCGGACAGGGTGAGACCCAGTACTTC. It translates to CASTSSGQGETQYF. V is TRBV7-9 and J is TRBJ2-5; 8 nucleotides match TRBD1. CDR1 and CDR2 from the germline V gene are SEHNR and FQNEAQ (reference sequence). The CDR3 sequence is 14 residues long. Losses at the gene ends were 7 bases for V and 5 bases for J; bases not matched to a gene: 9.

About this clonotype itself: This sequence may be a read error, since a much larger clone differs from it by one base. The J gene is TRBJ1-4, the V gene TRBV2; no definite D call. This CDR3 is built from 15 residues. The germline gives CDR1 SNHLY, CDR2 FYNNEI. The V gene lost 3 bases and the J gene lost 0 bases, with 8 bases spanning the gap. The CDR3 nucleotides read TGTGCCAGCAGTGAGGGTTCTCCAACTAATGAAAAACTGTTTTTT. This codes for CASSEGSPTNEKLFF.

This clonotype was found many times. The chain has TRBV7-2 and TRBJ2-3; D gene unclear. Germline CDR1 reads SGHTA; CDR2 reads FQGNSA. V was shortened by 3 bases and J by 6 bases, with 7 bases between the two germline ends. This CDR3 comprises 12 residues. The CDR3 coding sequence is TGTGCCAGCAGCTTGACCAGGGATACGCAGTATTTT. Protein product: CASSLTRDTQYF.

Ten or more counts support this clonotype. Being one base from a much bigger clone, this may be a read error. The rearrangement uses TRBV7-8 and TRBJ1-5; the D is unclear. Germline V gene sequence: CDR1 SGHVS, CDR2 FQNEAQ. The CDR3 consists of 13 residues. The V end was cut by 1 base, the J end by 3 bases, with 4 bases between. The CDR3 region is CASSLDYNQPQHF. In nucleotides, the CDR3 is TGTGCCAGCAGCTTAGACTACAATCAGCCCCAGCATTTT.

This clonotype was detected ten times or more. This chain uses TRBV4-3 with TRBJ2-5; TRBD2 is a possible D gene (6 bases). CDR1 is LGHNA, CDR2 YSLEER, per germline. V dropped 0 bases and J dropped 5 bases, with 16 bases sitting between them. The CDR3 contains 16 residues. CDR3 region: CASSQEPYGGVETQYF. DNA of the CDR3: TGCGCCAGCAGCCAAGAACCCTATGGAGGGGTGGAGACCCAGTACTTC.

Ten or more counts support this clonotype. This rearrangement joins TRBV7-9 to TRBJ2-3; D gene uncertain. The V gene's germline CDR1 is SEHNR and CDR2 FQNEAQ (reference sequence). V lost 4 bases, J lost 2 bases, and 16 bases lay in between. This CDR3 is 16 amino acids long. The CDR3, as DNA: TGTGCCAGCAGCTCCTCTGGGCGGAAGGTCACAGATACGCAGTATTTT. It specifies CASSSSGRKVTDTQYF.

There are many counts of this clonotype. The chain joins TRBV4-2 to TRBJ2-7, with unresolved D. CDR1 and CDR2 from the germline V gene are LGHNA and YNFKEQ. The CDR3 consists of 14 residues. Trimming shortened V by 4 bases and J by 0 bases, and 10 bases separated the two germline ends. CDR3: CASSLDDNSYEQYF. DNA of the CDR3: TGTGCCAGCAGCCTCGACGACAACTCCTACGAGCAGTACTTC.